The next 8 T cell receptor beta chains were all read from a single sample in a study of somatic mutations in cytotoxic T cells in rheumatoid arthritis (dated by TCRdb to the late 2010s). Libraries were constructed by the immunoSEQ multiplex PCR assay. Not all clones reach the TCRdb copy of this immuneACCESS table, which keeps in-frame sequences only. Checked studies attribute under half of the gap to unresolved V genes and leave the rest unexplained. Present in this sample are several thousand clones, more than 45% of which were seen just once. The ten largest clones capture approximately 23% of the sample. The sample consisted of CD8+ T cells sorted from blood. These receptors originate from a woman aged 40 to 50 in good health.

The chain employs TRBV7-2 and TRBJ2-3, with a weak D call TRBD2 (6 bases). The CDR3 runs 15 residues. Per germline, CDR1 SGHTA and CDR2 FQGNSA. Trimming removed 4 bases from V and 1 base from J, with 12 bases in between. CDR3 in amino acids: CASSSLLAGTDTQYF. The CDR3 DNA follows: TGTGCCAGCAGCTCCCTTTTAGCGGGCACAGATACGCAGTATTTT.

The gene calls are TRBV7-6 and TRBJ2-7, with a possible D match to TRBD2 (5 bases). V lost 1 base to trimming and J lost 0 bases, with 7 bases between them. This CDR3 is built from 14 residues. CDR1 is SGHVS, CDR2 FNYEAQ, per germline. The CDR3 DNA follows: TGTGCCAGCAGCTTAGTAGCGCTCTCCTACGAGCAGTACTTC. Protein: CASSLVALSYEQYF.

The chain uses TRBV13 and TRBJ2-7; no clear D gene. This CDR3 comprises 14 residues. The V end was cut by 9 bases, the J end by 1 base, with 16 bases between. CDR1 is PRHDT, CDR2 FYEKMQ, per germline (reference sequence). In DNA, the CDR3 is TGTGCCAGTAACACGCGTGGGCGGTCCTACGAGCAGTACTTC. Protein sequence: CASNTRGRSYEQYF.

The gene calls are TRBV9 and TRBJ2-5; 11 nucleotides match TRBD2. Germline V gene data show CDR1 as SGDLS and CDR2 as YYNGEE. The V gene end was trimmed by 0 bases and the J gene end by 6 bases; junction bases not matched to a gene: 7. The CDR3 is 16 residues long. In nucleotides, the CDR3 is TGTGCCAGCAGCGTAGAGACTAGCGGGATCTTGAAGACCCAGTACTTC. This sequence encodes CASSVETSGILKTQYF.

The rearrangement uses TRBV9 and TRBJ1-1; D remains ambiguous. Germline V CDR1 and CDR2: SGDLS, YYNGEE. Trimming shortened V by 3 bases and J by 4 bases, and 19 bases separated the two germline ends. This CDR3 has 16 residues. The CDR3 DNA is TGTGCCAGCAGCGGTGCTGCTGGTTACGCGGTCACTGAAGCTTTCTTT. Its protein is CASSGAAGYAVTEAFF.

V is TRBV19 and J is TRBJ1-1; no definite D call. The CDR3 consists of 11 residues. Germline V gene lookup returns CDR1 LNHDA and CDR2 SQIVND (reference sequence). Trimming stripped 3 bases from V and 4 bases from J, with 3 bases between. For the CDR3, the DNA is TGTGCCAGTAGTATTGTCACTGAAGCTTTCTTT. Its translation: CASSIVTEAFF.

The chain carries TRBV27 and TRBJ2-7; 9 bases fit TRBD1. V gave up 2 bases and J gave up 9 bases; unmatched junction bases: 11. The CDR3 is made up of 15 amino acids. CDR1 MNHEY and CDR2 SMNVEV come from the germline V gene (reference sequence). For the CDR3, the DNA is TGTGCCAGCAGTTTAAGGCAGGGACAGGGTGTCGGGCAGTACTTC. This sequence encodes CASSLRQGQGVGQYF.

The rearrangement joins TRBV4-2 to TRBJ2-3; 8 nucleotides align to TRBD2. Germline-derived CDR1 and CDR2 are LGHNA and YNFKEQ. The CDR3 covers 17 residues. V was clipped by 0 bases and J by 4 bases; unmatched bases: 9. The CDR3 reads CASSQEESGSSADTQYF. CDR3 DNA: TGTGCCAGCAGCCAAGAAGAAAGCGGGAGTTCGGCAGATACGCAGTATTTT.